The 3 T cell receptor beta chains given below trace back to one sample, sequenced in a study of blood T cell repertoires in COVID-19. Clones were read by immunoSEQ multiplex PCR, and TCRdb kept only the in-frame ones, dropping some. The repertoire holds some 200,000 clones, 88% seen once, with around 6% in the top ten. Sequencing was done on a sample of peripheral blood. The receptors shown here come from a man aged 35 to 55 with active or convalescent COVID-19.

The chain employs TRBV7-8 and TRBJ1-6, with a possible D match to TRBD1 (5 bases). CDR1 and CDR2 from the germline V gene are SGHVS and FQNEAQ. Trimming took off 1 base at V and 10 bases at J, with 14 bases between the two ends. The CDR3 loop spans 15 amino acids. The CDR3 region is CASSLVMGSGSPLHF. The CDR3 DNA follows: TGTGCCAGCAGCTTAGTAATGGGGTCAGGGTCACCCCTCCACTTT.

The rearrangement joins TRBV3-1 (or the pseudogene TRBV3-2) to TRBJ2-1, with D possibly being TRBD1 (5 bases). The CDR3 extends over 12 amino acids. Looked up from germline, CDR1 is LGHDT and CDR2 is YNNKEL (reference sequence). V was cut by 11 bases and J by 5 bases, with 13 bases left in between. The CDR3 loop reads CARKGADNEQFF. The CDR3 DNA is TGTGCCCGTAAAGGGGCAGACAATGAGCAGTTCTTC.

The rearrangement links TRBV19 to TRBJ2-4; maybe TRBD1 (6 bases). The length of the CDR3 is 20 residues. Germline loops: CDR1 LNHDA, CDR2 SQIVND (reference sequence). The V end lost 1 base, the J end lost 8 bases, and 30 bases lay between the germline ends. In DNA, the CDR3 is TGTGCCAGTAGTATAGTATTTGAGTTTAGGACAGAGCCCCGGGGTGACATTCAGTACTTC. Protein product: CASSIVFEFRTEPRGDIQYF.